This TCR beta chain appears in the sequencing data of a study of vaccination and CD4 T cells after COVID-19. The Oncomine TCR Beta short-read assay sequenced DNA from cultured CD4+ T cells. TCRdb reprocessed the PCR reads with MiXCR, giving one entry per CDR3 protein. The sample consists of 11,000 or so distinct CDR3 sequences, roughly 40% of them appearing once. This clonotype was detected only a few times. Antigen: not known. V gave up 6 bases and J gave up 3 bases, with 23 bases separating them. Germline loops: CDR1 DFQATT, CDR2 SNEGSKA (reference sequence). The CDR3 is made up of 16 amino acids. Sample treatment: 10-day PBMC culture with coronavirus spike peptide pools or control peptides (ViraFEST assay).

The clonotype was recovered from a human donor who had recovered from COVID-19. The gene calls are TRBV20-1 and TRBJ1-2; D might be TRBD1 (6 bases). The sequencing input was CD4+ T cells from blood, cultured in vitro. The CDR3 reads CSALVPPRGVHYGYTF. The CDR3, as DNA: TGCAGTGCCTTAGTTCCGCCGAGGGGGGTGCACTATGGCTACACCTTC.